A single sample gave rise to the 7 T cell receptor beta chains below, sequenced in a study of graft-versus-host responses after intestinal transplantation (dated by TCRdb to the early 2020s). The meaning of the sample's time point label: cells obtained before transplantation from donor or recipient. Libraries were made using the immunoSEQ multiplex PCR assay. Imported from immuneACCESS, the table was reduced by TCRdb to in-frame sequences with V and J called. These copies leave out some clones; in studies compared against another copy, an unresolved V gene accounts for under half, and the cause of the remainder is not known. The sample table records 20,000 to 25,000 clones; about 55% of these occur just once. The top ten clonotypes cover over 1% of the sample. The sequences come from alloreactive CD4+ T cells from a mixed lymphocyte reaction culture, collected before intestinal transplant. The cell subset or site label, as the study defines it: CFSE-low proliferating T cells sorted from roughly 6-day pre-transplant mixed lymphocyte reaction (GvH or HvG direction). The receptors were gathered from a human patient who received an intestinal transplant.

The genes are TRBV7-2 and TRBJ1-6; 12 bases agree with TRBD1. V dropped 4 bases and J dropped 10; count of bases not matched to a gene: 11. The CDR3 length is 17 residues. Germline loops: CDR1 SGHTA, CDR2 FQGNSA. The CDR3 DNA follows: TGTGCCAGCAGCTGGAGTCCGGGACAGGGGGCAGAGTCACCCCTCCACTTT. It encodes CASSWSPGQGAESPLHF.

The rearrangement uses TRBV18 and TRBJ1-2, with TRBD1 matching 7 bases. The V and J ends lost 3 bases and 1 base, in that order; junction bases with no gene match: 5. This CDR3 comprises 15 residues. Per germline, CDR1 KGHSH and CDR2 LQKENI. Here the CDR3 DNA reads TGTGCCAGCTCACCCTCGGACAGGAGTAACTATGGCTACACCTTC. It specifies CASSPSDRSNYGYTF.

By sample share, this clone is medium-sized. This rearrangement joins TRBV5-1 to TRBJ2-7, with TRBD2 identical over 15 bases. The J segment lost 7 bases and the V segment lost 4 bases, leaving 6 bases of the junction unmatched. The germline V gene has CDR1 SGHRS and CDR2 YFSETQ. CDR3 size: 15 residues. The CDR3 is CASSPGLAGGREQYF. DNA of the CDR3: TGCGCCAGCAGCCCAGGACTAGCGGGGGGGAGGGAGCAGTACTTC.

The chain recombines TRBV7-2 with TRBJ2-3, with D possibly TRBD1 on 5 matching bases. This CDR3 comprises 15 residues. Per the germline V gene, CDR1 is SGHTA and CDR2 is FQGNSA. The V end lost 5 bases, the J end lost 2 bases, and 14 bases lay between the germline ends. The CDR3 DNA follows: TGTGCCAGCAGCCCAGGGTGGGCAAACACAGATACGCAGTATTTT. This codes for CASSPGWANTDTQYF.

This clone showed up just a few times. The rearrangement joins TRBV30 to TRBJ2-4; 8 bases align to TRBD2. Losses at the gene ends were 4 bases for V and 6 bases for J; bases not matched to a gene: 5. The germline gives CDR1 GTSNPN, CDR2 SVGIG (reference sequence). The CDR3 is made up of 13 amino acids. CDR3 nucleotide sequence: TGTGCCTGGAACGGGGGGGGTTCAAACATTCAGTACTTC. As protein: CAWNGGGSNIQYF.

The chain couples TRBV5-1 to TRBJ1-2; possible D gene TRBD1, 5 bases. Trimming pared 1 base from V and 3 bases from J, leaving 10 bases between. In germline, CDR1 is SGHRS, CDR2 YFSETQ. CDR3 length: 14 residues. DNA for the CDR3: TGCGCCAGCAGCTTGCAGGGTTTGGACTATGGCTACACCTTC. Protein: CASSLQGLDYGYTF.

The V gene is TRBV5-1, the J gene TRBJ2-4; TRBD1 is a possible D gene (5 bases). Germline V gene data show CDR1 as SGHRS and CDR2 as YFSETQ. V was pared by 2 bases and J by 14 bases, with 11 bases between. The length of the CDR3 is 11 residues. The CDR3 is CASSFQGAKYF. CDR3 nucleotide sequence: TGCGCCAGCAGCTTTCAGGGCGCGAAGTACTTC.